This T cell receptor beta chain was identified during a study of post-analysis software for immune sequencing data. Researchers reported that TCR beta cDNA libraries carried unique molecular identifiers. In TCRdb, the PCR reads were re-called with MiXCR into one record per CDR3 protein. The sample lists more than 500,000 distinct CDR3 sequences, around 34% occurring once. Trimming pared 6 bases from V and 8 bases from J, leaving 19 bases between. Germline CDR1 reads DFQATT; CDR2 reads SNEGSKA (reference sequence). The CDR3 contains 13 residues. The study, taken as a whole, reports: Patients had higher frequencies than controls of roughly five TRBV segments, including TRBV5-6, TRBV5-1 and TRBV20-1.

Of note for this clonotype: The antigen remains unidentified.

The sample consisted of blood. The receptor comes from a girl aged 2 to 17 with multiple sclerosis. This chain connects TRBV20-1 to TRBJ1-2; possible D gene TRBD1, 6 bases. The CDR3 region is CSALTRGAMGYTF. The CDR3 coding sequence is TGCAGTGCCCTTACACGGGGGGCGATGGGCTACACCTTC.